These 27 T cell receptor beta chains share one sample of origin, sequenced in a study of early T cells in non-severe SARS-CoV-2 infection. Via MiXCR, TCRdb re-called the 5' RACE reads, giving one row per CDR3 protein. The top ten hold around 10% of the sample, which has some 30,000 distinct CDR3 sequences, about 4.6% seen once. Sequencing used whole blood. The receptors were gathered from an adult who was a healthcare worker with PCR-confirmed SARS-CoV-2 infection or an uninfected control (not recorded which).

The table lists this clonotype with many counts. The chain joins TRBV3-1 to TRBJ2-7; TRBD2 matches at 13 bases. CDR1 is LGHDT, CDR2 YNNKEL, per germline (reference sequence). J gave up 2 bases and V 4 bases, and 2 bases lay outside the gene matches. The CDR3 is made up of 15 amino acids. CDR3 DNA sequence: TGTGCCAGCAGCCCGGGACTAGCGGGACCCTACGAGCAGTACTTC. Translating it yields CASSPGLAGPYEQYF.

This clonotype was recorded many times. The chain uses TRBV20-1 and TRBJ1-6; D uncertain. The CDR3 loop spans 14 amino acids. Germline V CDR1 and CDR2: DFQATT, SNEGSKA (reference sequence). V lost 2 bases and J lost 10, with 15 bases in between. The CDR3 DNA sequence: TGCAGTGCTAGATCCCAGATCGTTAGGTCACCCCTCCACTTT. Protein sequence: CSARSQIVRSPLHF.

This clonotype was seen at least ten times. The chain is built from TRBV6-5 and TRBJ1-3, with a tentative D call TRBD1 (5 bases). V was pared by 6 bases and J by 3 bases, with 15 bases between. The germline V gene has CDR1 MNHEY and CDR2 SVGAGI. The CDR3 covers 15 residues. The CDR3 here is CASRSQGYFGNTIYF. The DNA for the CDR3 is TGTGCCAGCAGATCCCAGGGATATTTTGGAAACACCATATATTTT.

For the CDR3, the DNA is TGTGCCAGCAGCCCTATCTCCGAGTCTAGTTCCGGGGAGCTGTTTTTT. Its protein is CASSPISESSSGELFF. The gene calls are TRBV3-1 and TRBJ2-2; D is undetermined. In germline, CDR1 is LGHDT, CDR2 YNNKEL (reference sequence). Trimming pared 4 bases from V and 6 bases from J, leaving 18 bases between. The CDR3 spans 16 residues.

This clonotype showed up many times. The chain uses TRBV30 and TRBJ2-1; D is unclear. V was trimmed by 7 bases and J by 7 bases, leaving 14 bases between them. This CDR3 region has 12 residues. In germline, CDR1 is GTSNPN, CDR2 SVGIG (reference sequence). CDR3: CASGIVGNEQFF. CDR3 coding DNA: TGTGCCTCGGGCATCGTTGGAAATGAGCAGTTCTTC.

The chain joins TRBV3-1 to TRBJ1-1, with D possibly matching TRBD1 (6 bases). This CDR3 has 12 residues. Trimming pared 6 bases from V and 5 bases from J, leaving 10 bases between. CDR1 and CDR2 (germline): LGHDT, YNNKEL (reference sequence). CDR3 nucleotides: TGTGCCAGCAGGCGGACAGAAACTGAAGCTTTCTTT. Its protein product is CASRRTETEAFF.

The table lists this clonotype with many counts. The chain is built from TRBV3-1 and TRBJ1-1, with TRBD1 matching 8 bases. Per the germline V gene, CDR1 is LGHDT and CDR2 is YNNKEL (reference sequence). The CDR3 consists of 16 residues. Losses at the gene ends were 4 bases for V and 0 bases for J; bases not matched to a gene: 7. This CDR3 is CASSPWTGRLNTEAFF. The CDR3 bases are TGTGCCAGCAGCCCTTGGACAGGGCGATTGAACACTGAAGCTTTCTTT.

This clonotype was counted many times. The rearrangement uses TRBV5-1 and TRBJ1-1, with TRBD1 as a possible D gene (6 bases). V was trimmed by 5 bases and J by 0 bases, leaving 14 bases between them. Germline V gene sequence: CDR1 SGHRS, CDR2 YFSETQ. The CDR3 runs 15 residues. CDR3 sequence reads: CASRRTGIMNTEAFF. In DNA form, the CDR3 reads TGCGCCAGCAGACGTACAGGGATTATGAACACTGAAGCTTTCTTT. Full variable domain (remainder filled in from reference TRBV5-1 and TRBJ1-1): KAGVTQTPRYLIKTRGQQVTLSCSPISGHRSVSWYQQTPGQGLQFLFEYFSETQRNKGNFPGRFSGRQFSNSRSEMNVSTLELGDSALYLCASRRTGIMNTEAFFGQGTRLTVV.

This clonotype is deemed medium-sized (0.01 to 0.1%). The rearrangement uses TRBV7-2 and TRBJ1-6, with D possibly matching TRBD1 (5 bases). The CDR3 extends over 15 amino acids. The V gene's germline CDR1 is SGHTA and CDR2 FQGNSA. The V gene lost 2 bases and the J gene lost 9 bases, with 14 bases spanning the gap. The CDR3 sequence: CASSLPLGGGSPLHF. In DNA, the CDR3 is TGTGCCAGCAGCTTACCTTTAGGTGGGGGTTCACCCCTCCACTTT.

The rearrangement links TRBV29-1 to TRBJ2-3; D is perhaps TRBD1 or TRBD2 (6 bases each). The ends were cut back, 7 bases at V and 2 bases at J, with 16 bases in the middle. The CDR3 loop spans 14 amino acids. Germline V gene data show CDR1 as SQVTM and CDR2 as ANQGSEA. The CDR3 sequence is CSALGGLSTDTQYF. The CDR3 DNA reads TGCAGCGCCCTAGGGGGACTTTCCACAGATACGCAGTATTTT.

This clonotype was detected many times. V and J are TRBV10-3 and TRBJ2-2, with TRBD1 identical over 8 bases. V dropped 10 bases and J dropped 2; count of bases not matched to a gene: 6. Germline values: CDR1 ENHRY, CDR2 SYGVKD. The CDR3 sequence is 14 residues long. The CDR3 DNA is TGTGCCACCCGAGGACAGGGCAACACCGGGGAGCTGTTTTTT. Translating gives CATRGQGNTGELFF.

This clonotype was detected many times. CDR3 in amino acids: CASSQVLAVNTQYF. CDR3 coding DNA: TGTGCCAGCAGCCAAGTACTAGCCGTAAATACGCAGTATTTT. The chain links TRBV3-1 to TRBJ2-3; possibly TRBD2 for D (6 bases). Looked up from germline, CDR1 is LGHDT and CDR2 is YNNKEL (reference sequence). V dropped 1 base and J dropped 7 bases, with 12 bases sitting between them. This CDR3 is built from 14 residues.

This clonotype was detected a few times. CDR3 residues: CASGLGAYNEQFF. The CDR3 nucleotides read TGTGCCAGCGGCTTGGGAGCTTACAATGAGCAGTTCTTC. The chain employs TRBV12-3 or TRBV12-4 and TRBJ2-1, with D perhaps TRBD2 (5 bases). CDR3 length: 13 residues. V gave up 8 bases and J gave up 4 bases, with 12 bases separating them.

This clonotype was seen a few times. This chain connects TRBV28 to TRBJ2-7, with D possibly TRBD1 on 6 matching bases. The CDR3 consists of 15 residues. The V gene lost 6 bases and the J gene lost 6 bases, with 21 bases spanning the gap. Germline V lookup: CDR1 MDHEN, CDR2 SYDVKM. The CDR3 nucleotides read TGTGCCAGCAGCCCCGGTGGGACAACGTTCTCCGAGCAGTACTTC. Its translation is CASSPGGTTFSEQYF.

This clonotype appeared many times. The chain employs TRBV19 and TRBJ2-3, with D perhaps TRBD1 (8 bases). The CDR3 has 15 residues. The germline V gene has CDR1 LNHDA and CDR2 SQIVND (reference sequence). Trimming removed 5 bases from V and 4 bases from J, with 16 bases in between. The CDR3 loop reads CASSLGQGGSDTQYF. The CDR3 nucleotides read TGTGCCAGTAGTCTTGGACAGGGAGGGTCAGATACGCAGTATTTT.

The sample holds many counts of this clonotype. This chain links TRBV28 with TRBJ2-5; 9 nucleotides match TRBD1. CDR3 length: 14 residues. Germline trimming cut 5 bases from V and 5 bases from J; bases unmatched to any gene: 6. Germline CDR1 and CDR2: MDHEN and SYDVKM. CDR3 region: CASSITGGDETQYF. The DNA of the CDR3 is TGTGCCAGCAGTATAACAGGGGGCGATGAGACCCAGTACTTC.

This clonotype was observed at least ten times. CDR3 protein: CSAQHTGGQYF. For the CDR3, the DNA is TGCAGTGCTCAACACACGGGGGGGCAGTATTTT. The chain combines TRBV20-1 with TRBJ2-3; TRBD2 agrees at 7 bases. The length of the CDR3 is 11 residues. V trimming: 5 bases; J trimming: 11 bases; junction bases outside the gene matches: 7. The germline V gene has CDR1 DFQATT and CDR2 SNEGSKA (reference sequence).

There are many counts of this clonotype. The rearrangement joins TRBV2 to TRBJ2-2; the D is unclear. Germline CDR1 reads SNHLY; CDR2 reads FYNNEI. The CDR3 extends over 16 amino acids. Trimming removed 4 bases from V and 4 bases from J, with 16 bases in between. CDR3 amino acids: CASSAETVRSTGELFF. The CDR3, as DNA: TGTGCCAGCAGTGCAGAGACGGTGAGGTCCACCGGGGAGCTGTTTTTT.

This clonotype came up a few times. The chain has TRBV2 and TRBJ2-2; D is ambiguous. Germline loops: CDR1 SNHLY, CDR2 FYNNEI. Trimming removed 8 bases at V and 0 bases at J, with 10 bases between. The CDR3 covers 14 residues. CDR3 loop: CASRVGPNTGELFF. CDR3 DNA sequence: TGTGCCAGCCGTGTAGGTCCGAACACCGGGGAGCTGTTTTTT.

Many counts were recorded for this clonotype. V and J are TRBV12-3 or TRBV12-4 and TRBJ2-2, with 7 bases lining up with TRBD1. This CDR3 spans 14 amino acids. V gave up 6 bases and J gave up 4 bases; unmatched junction bases: 5. The CDR3 DNA is TGTGCCAGCAGGGGACAGCCACTCACCGGGGAGCTGTTTTTT. Its protein is CASRGQPLTGELFF.

This clonotype was seen a handful of times. V is TRBV6-5 and J is TRBJ1-4; 8 nucleotides line up with TRBD1. The trim removed 5 bases at V and 10 bases at J, leaving 9 bases unmatched. This CDR3 has 14 residues. From germline, CDR1 is MNHEY and CDR2 SVGAGI. CDR3 loop: CASSDGQGGGKLFF. DNA for the CDR3: TGTGCCAGCAGTGACGGACAGGGAGGTGGAAAACTGTTTTTT.

The rearrangement links TRBV5-6 to TRBJ2-3; 8 nucleotides agree with TRBD1. This CDR3 comprises 13 residues. Per the germline V gene, CDR1 is SGHDT and CDR2 is YYEEEE. Trimming at V came to 5 bases and at J to 4 bases, leaving 3 bases not matched to a gene. CDR3 sequence: CASRDRVADTQYF. The DNA of the CDR3 is TGTGCCAGCAGGGACAGGGTTGCAGATACGCAGTATTTT. Filled out from reference TRBV5-6 and TRBJ2-3, the complete variable domain reads DAGVTQSPTHLIKTRGQQVTLRCSPKSGHDTVSWYQQALGQGPQFIFQYYEEEERQRGNFPDRFSGHQFPNYSSELNVNALLLGDSALYLCASRDRVADTQYFGPGTRLTVL.

The table lists this clonotype with many counts. This chain uses TRBV10-3 with TRBJ1-1; D ambiguous. CDR3 length equals 16 residues. Germline lookup yields CDR1 ENHRY and CDR2 SYGVKD. V was pared by 3 bases and J by 0 bases, with 14 bases between. CDR3 residues: CAISDVRSQMNTEAFF. CDR3 bases: TGTGCCATCAGTGACGTAAGGAGCCAGATGAACACTGAAGCTTTCTTT.

This clonotype occurred a few times. V usage is TRBV29-1 and J usage is TRBJ1-2; no definite D call. Germline loops: CDR1 SQVTM, CDR2 ANQGSEA. The CDR3 extends over 11 amino acids. V was cut by 5 bases and J by 8 bases, with 12 bases left in between. CDR3 protein: CSVRVSGGYTF. CDR3 nucleotide sequence: TGCAGCGTTCGGGTCTCGGGAGGCTACACCTTC.

At least ten counts were recorded for this clonotype. The chain combines TRBV28 with TRBJ1-2; tentatively, D is TRBD1 (6 bases). Germline CDR1 and CDR2: MDHEN and SYDVKM. This CDR3 has 16 amino acids. V lost 7 bases and J lost 1, with 19 bases in between. This CDR3 reads CASKFMGQGNNYGYTF. DNA of the CDR3: TGTGCCAGCAAGTTTATGGGCCAGGGGAATAACTATGGCTACACCTTC.

Ten or more counts support this clonotype. V gene TRBV6-4 combines with J gene TRBJ1-1, with D tentatively TRBD1 (5 bases). The CDR3 has 13 amino acids. Germline V gene lookup returns CDR1 MRHNA and CDR2 SNTAGT. The germline V and J ends were trimmed by 2 bases and 2 bases, with 6 bases remaining between them. DNA of the CDR3: TGTGCCAGCAGTGACCGGGACAACACTGAAGCTTTCTTT. Translated: CASSDRDNTEAFF.

The V call is TRBV7-2, the J call TRBJ2-7; 11 bases align to TRBD2. CDR1 is SGHTA and CDR2 is FQGNSA in the germline V gene. This CDR3 region has 13 residues. The CDR3 here is CASGRAGLYEQYF. The CDR3, as DNA: TGTGCTAGCGGGAGGGCCGGCCTTTACGAGCAGTACTTC.